The next 16 T cell receptor beta chains were all read from a single sample in a study of control samples from healthy donors and cancer patients. Sequenced by immunoSEQ multiplex PCR; TCRdb stores in-frame clones only, minus some. The sample contains 100,000 to 150,000 clones, 85% to 95% of which appear only once. The specimen sequenced was PBMCs. These receptors were obtained from a man older than 75 with head and neck cancer.

The genes are TRBV5-1 and TRBJ2-5; D gene ambiguous. Germline values: CDR1 SGHRS, CDR2 YFSETQ. The ends were cut back, 0 bases at V and 1 base at J, with 10 bases in the middle. The CDR3 spans 15 residues. CDR3 sequence (DNA): TGCGCCAGCAGCTTGGGTCCAGCGAGCCAAGAGACCCAGTACTTC. Protein: CASSLGPASQETQYF. The full variable domain, its missing parts supplied by reference TRBV5-1 and TRBJ2-5, is KAGVTQTPRYLIKTRGQQVTLSCSPISGHRSVSWYQQTPGQGLQFLFEYFSETQRNKGNFPGRFSGRQFSNSRSEMNVSTLELGDSALYLCASSLGPASQETQYFGPGTRLLVL.

This clone was seen a single time. V usage is TRBV11-2 and J usage is TRBJ2-1; D possibly corresponds to TRBD1 (5 bases). The CDR3 length is 14 residues. The V gene lost 5 bases and the J gene lost 6 bases, with 14 bases spanning the gap. Germline values: CDR1 SGHAT, CDR2 FQNNGV. The chain's CDR3 is CASSTGHGANEQFF. The CDR3 coding sequence is TGTGCCAGCAGCACGGGCCATGGGGCCAATGAGCAGTTCTTC.

This chain links TRBV7-9 with TRBJ2-3; a possible D gene is TRBD2 (7 bases). The CDR3 covers 15 residues. With 5 bases removed from V and 5 bases from J, the gap between germline ends came to 17 bases. Germline CDR1 and CDR2: SEHNR and FQNEAQ (reference sequence). For the CDR3, the DNA is TGTGCCAGCAGCCCTATCGGGGGGCTGAGAGATACGCAGTATTTT. As protein: CASSPIGGLRDTQYF.

CDR3 DNA sequence: TGTGCCAGCAGCTTGTCCTCCTACAATGAGCAGTTCTTC. It codes for CASSLSSYNEQFF. This chain uses TRBV7-9 with TRBJ2-1; no definite D call. The CDR3 loop spans 13 amino acids. V lost 3 bases, J lost 0 bases, and 3 bases lay in between. Germline lookup yields CDR1 SEHNR and CDR2 FQNEAQ (reference sequence).

CDR3 sequence (DNA): TGTGCCAGCTCCTTGGCAGGGAATGAGCAGTTCTTC. This translates into CASSLAGNEQFF. V is TRBV18 and J is TRBJ2-1; D may be TRBD1 (5 bases). Trimming took 6 bases from V and 7 from J, leaving 10 bases between them. This CDR3 contains 12 residues. Germline lookup yields CDR1 KGHSH and CDR2 LQKENI.

J is TRBJ1-2 and V is TRBV3-1 (or the pseudogene TRBV3-2); D call uncertain. Between the trimmed V and J ends, which lost 6 bases and 5 bases, there was a span of 13 bases. This CDR3 has 13 residues. Germline values: CDR1 LGHDT, CDR2 YNNKEL (reference sequence). The CDR3 DNA is TGTGCCAGCAGACCCTCACAGATTTATGGCTACACCTTC. Translating it yields CASRPSQIYGYTF.

The chain has TRBV11-2 and TRBJ2-2, with D possibly TRBD1 on 6 matching bases. Germline CDR1 is SGHAT and CDR2 is FQNNGV. The CDR3 length is 13 residues. Trimming removed 5 bases from V and 7 bases from J, with 11 bases in between. CDR3 sequence: CASSPKGGGELFF. The CDR3 DNA is TGTGCCAGCAGCCCAAAAGGGGGCGGGGAGCTGTTTTTT.

V is TRBV5-1 and J is TRBJ1-2, with D uncertain. CDR1 and CDR2 from the germline V gene are SGHRS and YFSETQ. This CDR3 is built from 15 residues. V gave up 2 bases and J gave up 3 bases, with 14 bases separating them. In DNA form, the CDR3 reads TGCGCCAGCAGCTTACAACCAAGTAAGGACTATGGCTACACCTTC. Encoded protein: CASSLQPSKDYGYTF.

The genes are TRBV24-1 and TRBJ2-3; unclear D gene. V was cut by 4 bases and J by 8 bases, with 15 bases left in between. The CDR3 has 14 amino acids. Germline CDR1 is KGHDR and CDR2 is SFDVKD. Written as DNA, the CDR3 is TGTGCCACCAGTGAGGCCGCGTGGCCTGGTACGCAGTATTTT. Translating it yields CATSEAAWPGTQYF.

The V and J genes are TRBV25-1 and TRBJ2-1; the D gene is possibly TRBD2 (6 bases). Looked up from germline, CDR1 is MGHDK and CDR2 is SYGVNS. The CDR3 has 14 amino acids. The ends were cut back, 5 bases at V and 8 bases at J, with 16 bases in the middle. CDR3 bases: TGTGCCAGCAGTCTTTCGGATCAGCGGGATGAGCAGTTCTTC. This gives the protein CASSLSDQRDEQFF.

The gene calls are TRBV2 and TRBJ2-6; D not certain. The CDR3 contains 15 residues. Trimming stripped 9 bases from V and 0 bases from J, with 12 bases between. Germline CDR1 SNHLY, CDR2 FYNNEI. Written as DNA, the CDR3 is TGTGCCAGTGTCCCTTCCAACTCTGGGGCCAACGTCCTGACTTTC. Translated: CASVPSNSGANVLTF. Full variable domain (rest looked up from reference TRBV2 and TRBJ2-6): EPEVTQTPSHQVTQMGQEVILRCVPISNHLYFYWYRQILGQKVEFLVSFYNNEISEKSEIFDDQFSVERPDGSNFTLKIRSTKLEDSAMYFCASVPSNSGANVLTFGAGSRLTVL.

The rearrangement uses TRBV5-1 and TRBJ1-1; 7 positions match TRBD1. The junction had 8 bases not matched to a gene; V was cut back by 1 base and J by 8 bases. The CDR3 extends over 14 amino acids. Germline V lookup: CDR1 SGHRS, CDR2 YFSETQ. DNA of the CDR3: TGCGCCAGCAGCTTGCCGCCAGGGGGAGAGGAAGCTTTCTTT. Residues: CASSLPPGGEEAFF.

The chain joins TRBV28 to TRBJ1-4; TRBD1 is a possible D gene (5 bases). Trimming left V 7 bases short and J 4 bases short, with 16 bases between. Germline V lookup: CDR1 MDHEN, CDR2 SYDVKM. This CDR3 has 15 amino acids. In DNA, the CDR3 is TGTGCCAGCACGCCAAGGGGCAGGATTAATGAAAAACTGTTTTTT. This sequence encodes CASTPRGRINEKLFF.

The V gene is TRBV12-3 or TRBV12-4, the J gene TRBJ2-7; maybe TRBD1 (6 bases). Trimming cost V 6 bases and J 6 bases, with 12 bases left between them. The CDR3 loop spans 12 amino acids. The CDR3 DNA sequence: TGTGCCAGCAGCACTCAAGGGGGCGAGCAGTACTTC. Its translation is CASSTQGGEQYF.

This chain's CDR3 is CASSESRGSGYNEQFF. The CDR3 nucleotides are TGCGCCAGCAGTGAGTCGAGGGGGAGCGGTTACAATGAGCAGTTCTTC. This rearrangement joins TRBV10-1 to TRBJ2-1; possible D gene TRBD1, 6 bases. CDR1 is WNHNN, CDR2 SYGVQD, per germline (reference sequence). The V end lost 0 bases, the J end lost 4 bases, and 13 bases lay between the germline ends. CDR3 size: 16 residues.

This clone was seen just once. The chain has TRBV3-1 (or the pseudogene TRBV3-2) and TRBJ2-2; 9 bases match TRBD2. CDR1 and CDR2 from the germline V gene are LGHDT and YNNKEL (reference sequence). The CDR3 totals 16 residues. V was clipped by 1 base and J by 7 bases; unmatched bases: 7. The CDR3 nucleotides read TGTGCCAGCAGCCAAGGCAGCGGGAGGCAAGGCGGGGAGCTGTTTTTT. Amino acids: CASSQGSGRQGGELFF.